These 8 T cell receptor beta chains were all obtained from the same sample, sequenced in a study of cytomegalovirus exposure and HLA in healthy donors. Libraries were prepared by immunoSEQ multiplex PCR; TCRdb keeps only in-frame clonotypes and omits some of them. The data contain 170,000 or so clones, about 86% of them singletons. The sequencing sample was made of PBMCs. Receptor source: a young woman in good health and CMV-seropositive.

The chain joins TRBV15 to TRBJ1-1, with D hard to call. The V gene's germline CDR1 is LNHNV and CDR2 YYDKDF (reference sequence). V was pared by 7 bases and J by 4 bases, with 13 bases between. The CDR3 extends over 13 amino acids. The CDR3, as DNA: TGTGCCACCACGGGTCTCAGAGGCACTGAAGCTTTCTTT. Protein: CATTGLRGTEAFF. The full variable domain, in which reference TRBV15 and TRBJ1-1 provide the parts outside the CDR3, is DAMVIQNPRYQVTQFGKPVTLSCSQTLNHNVMYWYQQKSSQAPKLLFHYYDKDFNNEADTPDNFQSRRPNTSFCFLDIRSPGLGDTAMYLCATTGLRGTEAFFGQGTRLTVV.

This sequence joins TRBV5-1 and TRBJ1-6, with 11 bases aligning to TRBD1. The CDR3 extends over 15 amino acids. Per the germline V gene, CDR1 is SGHRS and CDR2 is YFSETQ. Germline trimming cut 6 bases from V and 7 bases from J; bases unmatched to any gene: 6. The CDR3 here is CASNSGDRGNSPLHF. The DNA of the CDR3 is TGCGCCAGCAACTCTGGGGACAGGGGGAATTCACCCCTCCACTTT.

This chain links TRBV11-3 with TRBJ2-3; weak D call: TRBD1 (7 bases). Trimming pared 5 bases from V and 1 base from J, leaving 19 bases between. The CDR3 runs to 17 residues. CDR1 and CDR2 from the germline V gene are SGHNT and YENEEA. In DNA form, the CDR3 reads TGTGCCAGCAGCCTAGGGGGCGGGTCTAGCGGCACAGATACGCAGTATTTT. Amino acid sequence: CASSLGGGSSGTDTQYF.

The chain recombines TRBV6-1 with TRBJ2-1, with TRBD1 as a possible D gene (6 bases). The CDR3 loop spans 15 amino acids. From germline, CDR1 is MNHNS and CDR2 SASEGT. V was clipped by 4 bases and J by 2 bases, with 12 bases between them. CDR3 amino acids: CASSGRGSTYNEQFF. The CDR3 DNA is TGTGCCAGCAGTGGCAGGGGTTCAACCTACAATGAGCAGTTCTTC.

The genes are TRBV5-6 and TRBJ2-1, with TRBD2 matching 8 bases. In germline, CDR1 is SGHDT, CDR2 YYEEEE. This CDR3 has 16 residues. V shed 2 bases, J shed 3 bases, and the junction held 7 bases outside the gene matches. The CDR3 DNA is TGTGCCAGCAGCTTCGATAGCGGGGAGATCTACAATGAGCAGTTCTTC. It encodes CASSFDSGEIYNEQFF.

This chain connects TRBV5-6 to TRBJ2-5; the match to TRBD2 covers 8 bases. Looked up from germline, CDR1 is SGHDT and CDR2 is YYEEEE. V shed 3 bases, J shed 3 bases, and the junction held 10 bases outside the gene matches. The CDR3 runs 16 residues. Here the CDR3 DNA reads TGTGCCAGCAGCTCCCAGTGGGTAGCGGGGAAAGAGACCCAGTACTTC. Translating it yields CASSSQWVAGKETQYF.

The chain carries TRBV10-3 and TRBJ1-1; TRBD1 aligns across 7 bases. Germline lookup yields CDR1 ENHRY and CDR2 SYGVKD. J lost 0 bases, V lost 10 bases, and 5 bases had no gene match. CDR3 length equals 13 residues. The CDR3 loop reads CATGTEMNTEAFF. Written as DNA, the CDR3 is TGTGCCACAGGGACAGAGATGAACACTGAAGCTTTCTTT.

V is TRBV4-3 and J is TRBJ1-2, with a tentative D call TRBD1 (6 bases). Trimming took 3 bases from V and 8 from J, leaving 16 bases between them. The CDR3 spans 14 residues. Germline loops: CDR1 LGHNA, CDR2 YSLEER. The CDR3 is CASSHGNNRDGYTF. The CDR3 bases are TGCGCCAGCAGCCATGGAAACAACAGGGACGGCTACACCTTC.